These 3 T cell receptor beta chains came from one sample sequenced in a study of cytomegalovirus exposure and HLA in healthy donors. Method: immunoSEQ multiplex PCR; TCRdb's copy keeps in-frame clones and lacks some. Of about 120,000 clones listed, around nine tenths are singletons. The sequenced material came from PBMCs. These receptors all come from a man aged 18 to 30 in good health and CMV-seropositive.

This clone was picked up one time. The chain carries TRBV5-6 and TRBJ2-7; maybe TRBD2 (6 bases). The CDR3 loop spans 16 amino acids. CDR1 is SGHDT and CDR2 is YYEEEE in the germline V gene. Deletions cut 4 bases from V and 2 bases from J, with 19 bases between. The CDR3 sequence: CASSTGSMISPYEQYF. CDR3 DNA: TGTGCCAGCAGCACCGGGAGCATGATTTCCCCCTACGAGCAGTACTTC.

This chain connects TRBV27 to TRBJ2-1, with TRBD2 matching over 11 bases. V lost 5 bases and J lost 8; bases outside the gene matches: 11. Germline CDR1 reads MNHEY; CDR2 reads SMNVEV (reference sequence). The CDR3 has 16 amino acids. Written as DNA, the CDR3 is TGTGCCAGCAGTAGAGGTAGCGGGGGGGCCTGGGATGAGCAGTTCTTC. It is translated as CASSRGSGGAWDEQFF.

The V call is TRBV7-9, the J call TRBJ2-3; TRBD1 matches at 7 bases. The germline gives CDR1 SEHNR, CDR2 FQNEAQ (reference sequence). The CDR3 covers 13 residues. The trim removed 11 bases at V and 2 bases at J, leaving 7 bases unmatched. CDR3 in amino acids: CAGWTGVTDTQYF. In DNA form, the CDR3 reads TGTGCCGGGTGGACAGGAGTCACAGATACGCAGTATTTT.